This is a list of T cell receptor beta chains from one sample in a study of human T cells and chemical hapten exposure. TCRdb re-derived calls from the RACE reads in MiXCR, one entry per CDR3 protein. The sample lists a few hundred thousand distinct CDR3 sequences, roughly 8% occurring once. Material: whole blood, obtained in connection with sensitization to the hapten diphenylcyclopropenone (DPC). The receptors were sampled from a man younger than 35 with alopecia areata. Some clones in this sample may be carry-over from other donors' samples. Both conserved end residues are part of each CDR3. Fields, in order: D gene, V gene, clone size, J gene, CDR3 DNA, CDR3 protein. D genes are given only for firm matches. Clone size, where shown, is once, few, many, or a class for clones that have expanded.

>NA|TRBV7-2|many|TRBJ1-6
TGTGCCAGCAGCTTAGTCGCGGAAAGGCCCCTCCACTTT
CASSLVAERPLHF
>TRBD2|TRBV5-1|NA|TRBJ2-2
TGCGCCAGCAGCTTGCTACAGCGGGGTCTCGGCGGGGAGCTGTTTTTT
CASSLLQRGLGGELFF
>NA|TRBV5-6|few|TRBJ2-7
TGTGCCAGCAGCTTGGATGCCACCTCCTACGAGCAGTACTTC
CASSLDATSYEQYF
>NA|TRBV20-1|few|TRBJ2-3
TGCAGTGCTAGCGAAGCTACACGGGGGCGCACAGATACGCAGTATTTT
CSASEATRGRTDTQYF
>NA|TRBV7-3|many|TRBJ1-1
TGTGCCAGCAGCTTAGCGCGTCCGGGAGGGGCGAGAGACACTGAAGCTTTCTTT
CASSLARPGGARDTEAFF
>NA|TRBV12-3/TRBV12-4|few|TRBJ1-1
TGTGCCAGCAATAAGGGGAGCACTGAAGCTTTCTTT
CASNKGSTEAFF
>NA|TRBV29-1|many|TRBJ1-1
TGCAGCGTTGGACAGAACACTGAAGCTTTCTTT
CSVGQNTEAFF
>TRBD1|TRBV11-2|NA|TRBJ1-4
TGTGCCAGCAGCCTAGACAGGGATCGTGAGGGCGAAAAACTGTTTTTT
CASSLDRDREGEKLFF
>TRBD1|TRBV6-1|many|TRBJ1-5
TGTGCCAGCAGCCAGGGGGAGTTCAATCAGCCCCAGCATTTT
CASSQGEFNQPQHF
>NA|TRBV24-1|NA|TRBJ2-3
TGTGCCACAAGTATCAGGGATACGCAGTATTTT
CATSIRDTQYF
>NA|TRBV6-2/TRBV6-3|few|TRBJ2-2
TGTGCCAGCAGTTACTCGATACAGGGTAACACCGGGGAGCTGTTTTTT
CASSYSIQGNTGELFF
>NA|TRBV7-9|few|TRBJ2-6
TGTGCCAGCAGCTTTGACCCAGGGGTCCGCTCTGGGGCCAACGTCCTGACTTTC
CASSFDPGVRSGANVLTF
>NA|TRBV15|many|TRBJ1-1
TGTGCCACCAGCACCCGACAGATCATGAACACTGAAGCTTTCTTT
CATSTRQIMNTEAFF
>TRBD1|TRBV7-2|few|TRBJ1-2
TGTGCCAGCAGCCAACCGGGACAGGGGGCCGGTGGCTACACCTTC
CASSQPGQGAGGYTF
>NA|TRBV7-2|few|TRBJ2-2
TGTGCCAGCAGCTTAAACAGGGAGAACACCGGGGAGCTGTTTTTT
CASSLNRENTGELFF
>TRBD1|TRBV14|many|TRBJ1-1
TGTGCCAGCAGCGAACGACAGGGCTCTGAAGCTTTCTTT
CASSERQGSEAFF
>NA|TRBV6-1|few|TRBJ1-4
TGTGCCAGCTCACGAACTAGGACGGAAGAAACTAATGAAAAACTGTTTTTT
CASSRTRTEETNEKLFF
>NA|TRBV20-1|NA|TRBJ1-2
TGCAGTGCTTTACAGGGAGGAGATGGCTACACCTTC
CSALQGGDGYTF
>NA|TRBV9|NA|TRBJ2-5
TGTGCCAGCAGTGGCCAAAATCAAGAGACCCAGTACTTC
CASSGQNQETQYF
>NA|TRBV5-1|NA|TRBJ1-1
TGCGCCAGCAGCACTACAGGGTTAGAGGACACTGAAGCTTTCTTT
CASSTTGLEDTEAFF
>NA|TRBV4-3|many|TRBJ2-2
TGCGCCAGCAGCCAAGAGATCCTTATCACCGGGGAGCTGTTTTTT
CASSQEILITGELFF
>NA|TRBV7-2|NA|TRBJ2-1
TGTGCCAGCAGCTTAATTTTAGGGGCCTCGGAGAGCTCCTACAATGAGCAGTTCTTC
CASSLILGASESSYNEQFF
>TRBD2|TRBV6-5|NA|TRBJ2-7
TGTGCCAGCAGCCAAGCGGGGGCCCCCTCCTACGAGCAGTACTTC
CASSQAGAPSYEQYF
>NA|TRBV7-2|NA|TRBJ1-2
TGTGCCAGCAGTCCTGACAGTATCGTAGGCTACACCTTC
CASSPDSIVGYTF
>NA|TRBV5-6|many|TRBJ2-3
TGTGCCAGCAGCTTGGCTGGATGGGACGATTCTGATACGCAGTATTTT
CASSLAGWDDSDTQYF
>TRBD1|TRBV5-6|many|TRBJ1-5
TGTGCCAGCGGGCTGTTTCGTCGACAGGGGCAAGTAGGTCAGCCCCAGCATTTT
CASGLFRRQGQVGQPQHF
>TRBD2|TRBV20-1|NA|TRBJ2-7
TGCAGTGCTCCTAGCGGACCCAACGAGCAGTACTTC
CSAPSGPNEQYF
>NA|TRBV12-3/TRBV12-4|NA|TRBJ2-3
TGTGCCAGCAGTTTCCCCCCGGGGGCAGATACGCAGTATTTT
CASSFPPGADTQYF
>NA|TRBV20-1|NA|TRBJ1-2
TGCAGTGCTAGAGAAGTCTTTAACTATGGCTACACCTTC
CSAREVFNYGYTF
>NA|TRBV20-1|few|TRBJ1-4
TGCAGTGCTAGAGGAAGGGAGCCAGTCGGGGATGAAAAACTGTTTTTT
CSARGREPVGDEKLFF
>NA|TRBV28|NA|TRBJ1-3
TGTGCCAGCAGTTTAGGTCAGCCGGGAAACACCATATATTTT
CASSLGQPGNTIYF
>NA|TRBV3-1|few|TRBJ1-5
TGTGCCAGCAGCCAAGTCTCCGGGGAGCCCCAGCATTTT
CASSQVSGEPQHF
>NA|TRBV5-1|many|TRBJ2-5
TGCGCCAGCAGCTTGTTCGGGGAATCGGTGACCCAGTACTTC
CASSLFGESVTQYF
>NA|TRBV2|NA|TRBJ2-1
TGTGCCAGCAGTGAAGGAGGGATCGCCAATGAGCAGTTCTTC
CASSEGGIANEQFF
>NA|TRBV11-2|NA|TRBJ1-1
TGTGCCAGCAGCCCCGGACAGCGGGGGGAAAGGAACACTGAAGCTTTCTTT
CASSPGQRGERNTEAFF
>TRBD1|TRBV3-1|NA|TRBJ1-2
TGTGCCAGCAGCCAAGCTAGGACAGGGCCTCTAGGCTACACCTTC
CASSQARTGPLGYTF
>NA|TRBV6-5|NA|TRBJ1-5
TGTGCCAGCAGTTATACCCGGGATCAGCCCCAGCATTTT
CASSYTRDQPQHF
>NA|TRBV6-2/TRBV6-3|NA|TRBJ1-2
TGTGCCAGCAACCCGACCTTCTCTGATGGCCACACCTTC
CASNPTFSDGHTF